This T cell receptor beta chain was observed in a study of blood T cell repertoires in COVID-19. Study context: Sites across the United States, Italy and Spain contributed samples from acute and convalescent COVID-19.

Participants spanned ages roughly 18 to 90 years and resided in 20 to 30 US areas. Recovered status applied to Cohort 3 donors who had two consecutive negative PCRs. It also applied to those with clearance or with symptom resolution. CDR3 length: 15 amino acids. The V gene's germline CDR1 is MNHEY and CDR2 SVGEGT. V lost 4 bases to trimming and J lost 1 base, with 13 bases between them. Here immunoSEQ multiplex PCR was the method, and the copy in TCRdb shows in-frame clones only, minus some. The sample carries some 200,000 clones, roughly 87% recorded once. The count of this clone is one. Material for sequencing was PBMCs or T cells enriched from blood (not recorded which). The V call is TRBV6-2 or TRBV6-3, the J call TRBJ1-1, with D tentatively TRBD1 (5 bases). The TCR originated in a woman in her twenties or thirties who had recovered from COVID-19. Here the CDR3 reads CASSSGHQGNTEAFF. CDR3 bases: TGTGCCAGCAGTTCCGGACACCAAGGGAACACTGAAGCTTTCTTT.